Only a few counts were recorded for the clone carrying this T cell receptor (beta chain). Its antigen is unknown. The data stem from a study of blood T cells in healthy people across ages. Study findings and constraints: Because donor CMV status was unknown, expanded clonotype changes were possibly confounded.

The germline V and J ends were trimmed by 2 bases and 5 bases, with 16 bases remaining between them. The CDR3 sequence is 15 residues long. Primed by a sample-barcoded 5' primer and a J-beta primer mix, a second PCR proceeded for about 7 to 11 cycles. TCRdb passed the 5' RACE reads through MiXCR, listing each CDR3 protein once. The sample includes roughly 900,000 distinct CDR3 sequences, roughly 50% of them seen just once. The source of this sequence is a man under 40 in good health. Sequencing input: blood. The chain employs TRBV12-3 or TRBV12-4 and TRBJ2-7, with D maybe TRBD2 (7 bases). CDR3 in amino acids: CASSLRGGGKHEQYF. The CDR3, as DNA: TGTGCCAGCAGTTTAAGGGGAGGGGGGAAGCACGAGCAGTACTTC.